This TCR beta chain stems from a study of identifying expanded T cells in peripheral blood. On this clone itself: Its antigen is undetermined.

Study conclusions and caveats: Clone count variance between two-week samples rose with total template count.

Produced via immunoSEQ multiplex PCR; TCRdb's table is partial and in-frame only. This table has about 82,000 clones, about 87% appearing once. The CDR3 has 17 residues. Germline V lookup: CDR1 SGHVS, CDR2 FNYEAQ. Between the trimmed V and J ends, which lost 5 bases and 5 bases, there was a span of 24 bases. The gene calls are TRBV7-6 and TRBJ2-5; D perhaps matches TRBD2 (6 bases). The sequence derives from a person aged 18-70 years in good health. The specimen was blood. CDR3 in amino acids: CASSPFGLGRRDETQYF. The CDR3 nucleotides are TGTGCCAGCAGCCCGTTCGGATTAGGAAGGCGGGATGAGACCCAGTACTTC.